This T cell receptor (beta chain) appears in the sequencing data of a study of beta chain features in type 1 diabetes. Study overall: Cell yields, age and gender were similar between patients and healthy donors. Study-wide points: VDJ junctions from patients with type 1 diabetes contained fewer insertions and more deletions. Moderate but significant shortening of TCRB CDR3s was recorded in all four CD4+ subsets from Type 1 diabetes patients.

Every single donor gave one heparinised blood draw, and these averaged roughly 120 mL. About this clone: Antigen: not known.

The CDR3 has 14 amino acids. The germline V gene encodes CDR1 SGHNT and CDR2 YYREEE (reference sequence). Trimming stripped 4 bases from V and 2 bases from J, with 7 bases between. All of the isolated RNA was reverse transcribed, so expressed TCRB transcripts were sequenced. For naive, central memory and regulatory T cell samples, reads averaged around 3.6 million. Generated by immunoSEQ multiplex PCR, the TCRdb table keeps only in-frame clones and is missing some. The data contain hundreds of thousands of clones, around an eighth of them singletons. Sequencing was done on a sample of naive CD4+ T cells from blood. The gene calls are TRBV5-4 and TRBJ2-6; D ambiguous. The sequence was collected from a man aged 18-30 years with type 1 diabetes. This CDR3 is CASSPLAGANVLTF. CDR3 nucleotides: TGTGCCAGCAGCCCCCTCGCTGGGGCCAACGTCCTGACTTTC.